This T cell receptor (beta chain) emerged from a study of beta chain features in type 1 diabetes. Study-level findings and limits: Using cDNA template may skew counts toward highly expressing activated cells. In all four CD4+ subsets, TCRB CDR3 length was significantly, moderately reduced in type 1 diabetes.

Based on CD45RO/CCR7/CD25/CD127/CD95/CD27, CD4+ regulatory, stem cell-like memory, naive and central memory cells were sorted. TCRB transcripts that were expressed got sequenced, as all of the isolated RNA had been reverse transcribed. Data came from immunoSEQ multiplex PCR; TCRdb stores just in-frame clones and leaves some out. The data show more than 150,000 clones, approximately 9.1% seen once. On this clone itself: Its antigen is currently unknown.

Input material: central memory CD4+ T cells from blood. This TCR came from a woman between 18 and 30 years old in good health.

In DNA form, the CDR3 reads TGCGCCAGCAGCTCGGCTGACACGTCTTCTTATGGCTACACCTTC. It specifies CASSSADTSSYGYTF. The J gene is TRBJ1-2, the V gene TRBV5-1; D is uncertain. The V end was cut by 3 bases, the J end by 5 bases, with 17 bases between. The CDR3 length is 15 residues. Per germline, CDR1 SGHRS and CDR2 YFSETQ.